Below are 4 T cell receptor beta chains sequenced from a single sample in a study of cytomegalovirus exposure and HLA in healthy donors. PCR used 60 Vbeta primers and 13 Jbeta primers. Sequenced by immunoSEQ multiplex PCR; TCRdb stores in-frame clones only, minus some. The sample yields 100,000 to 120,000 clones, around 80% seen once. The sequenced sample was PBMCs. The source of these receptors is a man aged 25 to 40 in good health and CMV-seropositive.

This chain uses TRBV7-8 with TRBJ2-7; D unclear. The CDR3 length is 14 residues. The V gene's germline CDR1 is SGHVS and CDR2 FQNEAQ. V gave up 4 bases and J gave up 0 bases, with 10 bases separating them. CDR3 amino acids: CASSSGRHSYEQYF. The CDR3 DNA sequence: TGTGCCAGCAGCTCAGGAAGGCACTCCTACGAGCAGTACTTC.

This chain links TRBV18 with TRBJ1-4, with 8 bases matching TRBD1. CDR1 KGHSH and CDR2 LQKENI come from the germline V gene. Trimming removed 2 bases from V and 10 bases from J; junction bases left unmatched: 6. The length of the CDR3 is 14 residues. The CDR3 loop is CASSPDRGFGKLFF. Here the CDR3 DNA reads TGTGCCAGCTCACCAGACAGGGGTTTCGGAAAACTGTTTTTT.

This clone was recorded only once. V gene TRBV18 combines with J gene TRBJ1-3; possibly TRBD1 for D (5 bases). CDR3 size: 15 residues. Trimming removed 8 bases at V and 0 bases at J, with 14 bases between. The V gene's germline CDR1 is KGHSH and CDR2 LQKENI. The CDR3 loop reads CASRGVLVSGNTIYF. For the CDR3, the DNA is TGTGCCAGCCGGGGGGTACTGGTCTCTGGAAACACCATATATTTT.

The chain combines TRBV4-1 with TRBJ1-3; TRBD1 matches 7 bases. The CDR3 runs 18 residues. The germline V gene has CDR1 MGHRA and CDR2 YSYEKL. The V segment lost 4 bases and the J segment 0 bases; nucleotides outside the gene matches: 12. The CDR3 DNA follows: TGCGCCAGCAGCCCCCGGGACAGCCCTAACCGCTCTGGAAACACCATATATTTT. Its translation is CASSPRDSPNRSGNTIYF.